A single sample gave rise to the 6 T cell receptor beta chains below, sequenced in a study of Ad26.COV2.S vaccination and SARS-CoV-2 variants. This sample's treatment: about 20 received Ad26.COV2.S at low or high dose, single or two shots; roughly five received placebo; per-sample allocation not given. Sampling was done on day 63 after the first vaccine or placebo injection. Generated by immunoSEQ multiplex PCR, the TCRdb table keeps only in-frame clones and is missing some. The sample includes 450,000 to 550,000 clones, 85% to 90% of them seen just once. The sample in question was peripheral blood, obtained in a trial of Ad26.COV2.S vaccine versus placebo. These receptors originate from a person aged 18-65 years who received the Ad26.COV2.S COVID-19 vaccine or a placebo.

V gene TRBV5-1 combines with J gene TRBJ1-4; 9 nucleotides agree with TRBD1. The V segment lost 4 bases and the J segment 6 bases; nucleotides outside the gene matches: 4. This CDR3 contains 14 residues. Looked up from germline, CDR1 is SGHRS and CDR2 is YFSETQ. As DNA, the CDR3 is TGCGCCAGCAGCACGGGACAGGGTGATGAAAAACTGTTTTTT. This codes for CASSTGQGDEKLFF. The full variable domain, in which reference TRBV5-1 and TRBJ1-4 provide the parts outside the CDR3, is KAGVTQTPRYLIKTRGQQVTLSCSPISGHRSVSWYQQTPGQGLQFLFEYFSETQRNKGNFPGRFSGRQFSNSRSEMNVSTLELGDSALYLCASSTGQGDEKLFFGSGTQLSVL.

The V gene is TRBV9, the J gene TRBJ1-4; D uncertain. The CDR3 consists of 18 residues. V lost 3 bases and J 0 bases, leaving 18 bases between the germline ends. Germline CDR1 and CDR2: SGDLS and YYNGEE. The CDR3 spells CASSALPGPAATNEKLFF. CDR3 DNA: TGTGCCAGCAGCGCCTTACCAGGACCCGCGGCAACTAATGAAAAACTGTTTTTT.

A single count supports this clone. One end of the junction varies from germline; a read error may be responsible. DNA of the CDR3: TGTGCCAGCAGCTTCTCCGGGCCCCGTGGACACTTC. Amino acids: CASSFSGPRGHF. The rearrangement links TRBV11-2 to TRBJ2-5, with D uncertain. From germline, CDR1 is SGHAT and CDR2 FQNNGV. The CDR3 sequence is 12 residues long.

As for this clone: One junction end does not reproduce the germline sequence, and a read error may be involved. The V gene is TRBV27, the J gene TRBJ2-1; tentative D call: TRBD2 (6 bases). The CDR3 consists of 14 residues. CDR1 and CDR2 (germline): MNHEY, SMNVEV (reference sequence). In DNA form, the CDR3 reads TGTGCCAGCAGTCTGGCGGGGTGGTTGGATGAGCAGCTCTTC. This translates into CASSLAGWLDEQLF.

The CDR3 reads CASTLTGENTEAFF. In DNA, the CDR3 is TGTGCCAGTACCCTTACGGGTGAGAACACTGAAGCTTTCTTT. The V and J genes are TRBV19 and TRBJ1-1; D is unresolved. Germline assignment: CDR1 LNHDA and CDR2 SQIVND (reference sequence). The CDR3 covers 14 residues. The V end lost 7 bases, the J end lost 1 base, and 13 bases lay between the germline ends.

The rearrangement uses TRBV3-1 (or the pseudogene TRBV3-2) and TRBJ2-7, with 9 bases matching TRBD1. The V segment lost 4 bases and the J segment 6 bases; nucleotides outside the gene matches: 10. The CDR3 is made up of 15 amino acids. Germline V CDR1 and CDR2: LGHDT, YNNKEL (reference sequence). CDR3 region: CASSPTGGTGTEQYF. In DNA, the CDR3 is TGTGCCAGCAGCCCGACAGGCGGGACAGGGACCGAGCAGTACTTC.